This TCR beta chain appears in the sequencing data of a study of OX40 agonist ivuxolimab in advanced cancers. The study, taken as a whole, reports: The CD4+ and CD8+ T cells in the blood had expanded clonally by week 6 at 0.1 to 3.0 mg/kg.

Turning to this clone: The antigen remains undetermined.

V was shortened by 4 bases and J by 5 bases, with 13 bases between the two germline ends. Germline V CDR1 and CDR2: PRHDT, FYEKMQ (reference sequence). This CDR3 region has 14 residues. Sequencing used immunoSEQ multiplex PCR; TCRdb keeps in-frame clones, though not all of them. The sample records 77,000 or so clones, over 85% being singletons. The chain couples TRBV13 to TRBJ2-3; no clear D gene. The sequencing used CD4+ or CD8+ T cells sorted from blood, collected in a trial of the OX40 agonist ivuxolimab. This TCR came from an adult with an advanced solid tumor such as melanoma, head and neck, liver or kidney cancer. The CDR3 DNA sequence: TGTGCCAGCAGCTCTATGCCCTTCCAAGATACGCAGTATTTT. As protein: CASSSMPFQDTQYF.